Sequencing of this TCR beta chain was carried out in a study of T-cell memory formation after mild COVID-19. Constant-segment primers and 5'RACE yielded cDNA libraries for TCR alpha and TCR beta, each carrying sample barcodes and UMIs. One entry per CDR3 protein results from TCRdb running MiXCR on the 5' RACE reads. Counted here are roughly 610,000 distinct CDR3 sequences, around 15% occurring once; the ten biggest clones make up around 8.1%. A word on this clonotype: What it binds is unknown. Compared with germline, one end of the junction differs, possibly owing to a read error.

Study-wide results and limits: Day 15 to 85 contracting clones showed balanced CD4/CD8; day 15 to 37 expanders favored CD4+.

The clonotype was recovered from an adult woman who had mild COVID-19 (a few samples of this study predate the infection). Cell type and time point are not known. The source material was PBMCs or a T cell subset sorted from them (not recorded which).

Here the CDR3 DNA reads TGTGCCAGCAGTTTAGCCGGGACGGAACTCTACGAGCAGTACTTC. Its translation: CASSLAGTELYEQYF. The chain recombines TRBV7-8 with TRBJ2-7; D is perhaps TRBD1 or TRBD2 (5 bases each). Germline loops: CDR1 SGHVS, CDR2 FQNEAQ. The CDR3 has 15 residues.